A selection of T cell receptor beta chains follows, all from one sample in a study of blood T cell repertoires in COVID-19. Profiled with immunoSEQ multiplex PCR; TCRdb holds only in-frame clones, not every one. The sample yields about 210,000 clones, about 84% seen once. Source material: peripheral blood. The receptors here all came from a human donor in a cohort sampled during active COVID-19. Both conserved end residues are part of each CDR3. D genes are given only for firm matches. Size is stated for part of the rows, as once, few or many counts, or as a class when the clone is expanded.

clone_size	v_call	d_call	j_call	cdr3_nt	cdr3_aa
once	TRBV3-1/TRBV3-2	.	TRBJ2-7	TGTGCCAGCAGCCAAGAAGGACGGGAGTTAATCCAGCAGTACTTC	CASSQEGRELIQQYF
.	TRBV16	.	TRBJ2-2	TGTGCCAGCAGCCAATTGAGGGCTTCCATGAACACCGGGGAGCTGTTTTTT	CASSQLRASMNTGELFF
once	TRBV12-5	TRBD1	TRBJ1-4	TGTGCTAGTGGTCTTCCTCTGAGACAGGGATATGAAAAACTGTTTTTT	CASGLPLRQGYEKLFF
few	TRBV28	.	TRBJ1-3	TGTGCCAGCGCGGGATTTGGAAACACCATATATTTT	CASAGFGNTIYF
.	TRBV7-2	.	TRBJ2-3	TGTGCCAGCAGCTTAGCGGGGAGAGATACGCAGTATTTT	CASSLAGRDTQYF
.	TRBV4-1	.	TRBJ2-7	TGCGCCAGCAGCGTACGACAGTCCTACGAGCAGTACTTC	CASSVRQSYEQYF
once	TRBV20-1	.	TRBJ1-3	TGCAGTGCTAGTCGAGAGGGAACTGGAAACACCATATATTTT	CSASREGTGNTIYF
.	TRBV4-2	.	TRBJ2-1	TGTGCCAGCAGCCAATGGGCTGGGGGCGGTTCCTACAATGAGCAGTTCTTC	CASSQWAGGGSYNEQFF
.	TRBV10-3	.	TRBJ1-4	TGTGCCATCAGACTTGCAACTAATGAAAAACTGTTTTTT	CAIRLATNEKLFF
few	TRBV6-4	.	TRBJ2-2	TGTGCCAGCCAGACACGCTCGAACACCGGGGAGCTGTTTTTT	CASQTRSNTGELFF
many	TRBV5-4	TRBD2	TRBJ2-7	TGTGCCAGCAGCCCTAGCGGGATCACCTACGAGCAGTACTTC	CASSPSGITYEQYF
.	TRBV6-5	.	TRBJ2-7	TGTGCCAGCAGTTCCGGGGCCTACGAGCAGTACTTC	CASSSGAYEQYF
once	TRBV7-2	TRBD1	TRBJ1-2	TGTGCCAGCAGCCTGGGACAGCTCTCGGGCTACACCTTC	CASSLGQLSGYTF
.	TRBV10-3	TRBD2	TRBJ2-1	TGTGCCATCAGTGAGGGACTAGTTAACAATGAGCAGTTCTTC	CAISEGLVNNEQFF
once	TRBV5-1	TRBD2	TRBJ2-5	TGCGCCAGCAGCTCGCGGGCCACGATACTAGCGGAAGAGACCCAGTACTTC	CASSSRATILAEETQYF
once	TRBV5-8	TRBD2	TRBJ2-1	TGTGCCAGCAGTCAGGGACTAGCCGGCAATGAGCAGTTCTTC	CASSQGLAGNEQFF
.	TRBV2	.	TRBJ2-2	TGTGCCAGCAGTGAAACTCCGCCAGGGGCCTCCACCGGGGAGCTGTTTTTT	CASSETPPGASTGELFF
.	TRBV21-1	.	TRBJ1-2	TGTGCCAGCAGCGGCCGGGACAAGGACTATGGCTACACCTTC	CASSGRDKDYGYTF
.	TRBV6-5	.	TRBJ2-4	TGTGCCTCAATCGCGGGTGCCAAAAACATTCAGTACTTC	CASIAGAKNIQYF
few	TRBV19	TRBD2	TRBJ2-1	TGTGCCAGTAGTCCCTCGGGGGGGACGGGGAATGAGCAGTTCTTC	CASSPSGGTGNEQFF
.	TRBV5-6	TRBD1	TRBJ2-2	TGTGCCAGCAGCCCTGGACAGGGTACCACCGGGGAGCTGTTTTTT	CASSPGQGTTGELFF
.	TRBV6-1	.	TRBJ2-5	TGTGCCAGCAGTGAAGGGCAGACAGGTCAAGAGACCCAGTACTTC	CASSEGQTGQETQYF
.	TRBV30	.	TRBJ2-7	TGTGCCTGGAGTGGACAGTTTACCTACGAGCAGTACTTC	CAWSGQFTYEQYF
.	TRBV24-1	TRBD1	TRBJ2-1	TGTGCCACCGGGACAGCTAGGCTCTACAATGAGCAGTTCTTC	CATGTARLYNEQFF
.	TRBV19	.	TRBJ1-2	TGTGCCAGTAGTCCCACCCAGGCGAACTATGGCTACACCTTC	CASSPTQANYGYTF
.	TRBV9	TRBD2	TRBJ2-7	TGTGCCAGCAGCGTAGTAGCGGGAGGGGCCTACGAGCAGTACTTC	CASSVVAGGAYEQYF
.	TRBV4-2	TRBD1	TRBJ1-5	TGTGCCAGCAGCCAAGGATCAGGGGGTAATCAGCCCCAGCATTTT	CASSQGSGGNQPQHF
.	TRBV7-9	.	TRBJ1-2	TGTGCCAGGACCGCTGGACAAGTCTATGGCTACACCTTC	CARTAGQVYGYTF
.	TRBV28	.	TRBJ1-5	TGTGCCAGCAGTACTACAGGGTCCAATCAGCCCCAGCATTTT	CASSTTGSNQPQHF
.	TRBV2	.	TRBJ1-1	TGTGCCAGCAGTGAGGGCAGCAACACTGAAGCTTTCTTT	CASSEGSNTEAFF
.	TRBV7-8	.	TRBJ1-1	TGTGCCAGCAGCTCCACTTGGAACACTGAAGCTTTCTTT	CASSSTWNTEAFF
.	TRBV27	TRBD2	TRBJ2-5	TGTGCCAGCGCCTTTAGCGGGAGGTCCTATCCTCAGTACTTC	CASAFSGRSYPQYF
many	TRBV12-3/TRBV12-4	.	TRBJ1-6	TGTGCCAGCAGCCTAGAGAACTCACCCCTCCACTTT	CASSLENSPLHF
few	TRBV11-1	.	TRBJ2-2	TGTGCCAGCAGCCCAACACACGTCACCGGGGAGCTGTTTTTT	CASSPTHVTGELFF
.	TRBV6-5	TRBD1	TRBJ1-5	TGTGCCATCGGACAGGGGGTTAATCAGCCCCAGCATTTT	CAIGQGVNQPQHF
.	TRBV5-1	.	TRBJ1-1	TGCGCCAGCAGCTTAGGGGCGCGGTTCCCTGAAGCTTTCTTT	CASSLGARFPEAFF
.	TRBV5-1	.	TRBJ1-1	TGCGCCAGCAGCGAAAGTTTGGGGCAAACTGAAGCTTTCTTT	CASSESLGQTEAFF
.	TRBV7-2	.	TRBJ1-4	TGTGCCAGCAGCGGAACGGCAGGAACTAATGAAAAACTGTTTTTT	CASSGTAGTNEKLFF
.	TRBV11-1	TRBD2	TRBJ2-1	TGTGCCAGCAGCTTATCGGGAGGGTTTTACAATGAGCAGTTCTTC	CASSLSGGFYNEQFF
.	TRBV5-4	.	TRBJ2-2	TGTGCCAGCAGCTTGGTACAGGGATCCGGGGAGCTGTTTTTT	CASSLVQGSGELFF
.	TRBV29-1	TRBD1	TRBJ1-6	TGCAGCGCCGGTGCCGGGACAGGTGCCCTCCACTTT	CSAGAGTGALHF
many	TRBV28	.	TRBJ1-4	TGTGCCAGCACTAGAGGAGACGTACCTAATGAAAAACTGTTTTTT	CASTRGDVPNEKLFF
.	TRBV27	TRBD1	TRBJ2-7	TGTGCCAGCAGTTTGAGGGGACAGCATTCCTACGAGCAGTACTTC	CASSLRGQHSYEQYF
once	TRBV12-3/TRBV12-4	.	TRBJ1-3	TGTGCCAGCACCCCGGGCGGGAGAAACACCATATATTTT	CASTPGGRNTIYF
.	TRBV4-2	.	TRBJ1-5	TGTGCCAGCAGCCAAGAGGGGGCGCTTAATAGCAATCAGCCCCAGCATTTT	CASSQEGALNSNQPQHF
.	TRBV4-1	TRBD1	TRBJ2-7	TGCGCCAGCAGCCGAAAACCGGGACAGGACATACCCTACGAGCAGTACTTC	CASSRKPGQDIPYEQYF
once	TRBV5-1	TRBD2	TRBJ2-1	TGCGCCAGCAGCTTGGCCCGTAGCGGGAGAAGCTACAATGAGCAGTTCTTC	CASSLARSGRSYNEQFF